The clone carrying this T cell receptor (beta chain) was counted a single time. As yet, its antigen is unknown. Per the germline V gene, CDR1 is MDHEN and CDR2 is SYDVKM. The CDR3 loop spans 12 amino acids. The junction had 1 base not matched to a gene; V was cut back by 3 bases and J by 13 bases. This sample is part of a study of T cell responses to AZD1222 COVID-19 vaccine. Study conclusions and caveats: The study identified only 6 or 7 AZD1222 recipients as seropositive at baseline.

Profiling relied on immunoSEQ multiplex PCR, and the TCRdb table lists in-frame clones only, not all of them. The table has 150,000 to 200,000 clones, 85% to 95% seen once; the top ten hold 5.1%. The chain uses TRBV28 and TRBJ1-4; 11 nucleotides agree with TRBD1. The TCR sequence derives from an adult who received the AZD1222 COVID-19 vaccine. Sequences were derived from peripheral blood, sampled 28 days after the second AZD1222 dose. This CDR3 is CASSLGQGGLFF. The CDR3 DNA is TGTGCCAGCAGTTTGGGACAGGGGGGACTGTTTTTT. The entire variable domain, with the rest obtained from reference TRBV28 and TRBJ1-4, is as follows: DVKVTQSSRYLVKRTGEKVFLECVQDMDHENMFWYRQDPGLGLRLIYFSYDVKMKEKGDIPEGYSVSREKKERFSLILESASTNQTSMYLCASSLGQGGLFFGSGTQLSVL.